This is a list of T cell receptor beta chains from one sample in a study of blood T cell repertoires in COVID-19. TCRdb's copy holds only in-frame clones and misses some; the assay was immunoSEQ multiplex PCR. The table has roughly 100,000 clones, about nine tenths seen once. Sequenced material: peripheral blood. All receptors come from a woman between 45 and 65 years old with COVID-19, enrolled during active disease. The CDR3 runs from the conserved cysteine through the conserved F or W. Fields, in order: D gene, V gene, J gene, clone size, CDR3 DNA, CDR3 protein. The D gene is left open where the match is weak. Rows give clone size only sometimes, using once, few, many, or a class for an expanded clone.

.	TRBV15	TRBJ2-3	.	TGTGCCACCAGCAGAGATAGAGATACGCAGTATTTT	CATSRDRDTQYF
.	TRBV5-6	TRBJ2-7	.	TGTGCCAGCAGCTTGGCGGTTACCTACGAGCAGTACTTC	CASSLAVTYEQYF
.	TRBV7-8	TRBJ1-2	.	TGTGCCAGCAGCTTAGGAGGAAACTCTAACTATGGCTACACCTTC	CASSLGGNSNYGYTF
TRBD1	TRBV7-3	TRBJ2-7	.	TGTGCCAGCAGCTTAATGGGACAGGGGGCGGGGGAGCAGTACTTC	CASSLMGQGAGEQYF
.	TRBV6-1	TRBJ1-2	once	TGTGCCAGCAGTGACACCGGACTTAGTTATGGCTACACCTTC	CASSDTGLSYGYTF
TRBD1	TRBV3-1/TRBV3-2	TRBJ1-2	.	TGTGCCAGCAGCCAAGAGATAGGGGGCGCTGGGGGCTACACCTTC	CASSQEIGGAGGYTF
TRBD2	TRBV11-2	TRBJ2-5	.	TGTGCCAGCAGCTTAGAGGCTAGCGGGGCGGAGACCCAGTACTTC	CASSLEASGAETQYF
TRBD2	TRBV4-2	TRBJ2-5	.	TGTGCCAGCAGCGCGAGCGGGGTCGAGACCCAGTACTTC	CASSASGVETQYF
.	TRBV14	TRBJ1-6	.	TGTGCCAGCAGCCAAGGGGAAGGGAGCTCCTATAATTCACCCCTCCACTTT	CASSQGEGSSYNSPLHF
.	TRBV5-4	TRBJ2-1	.	TGTGCCAGCAGCCCCCTAGTGAGCGATGAGCAGTTCTTC	CASSPLVSDEQFF
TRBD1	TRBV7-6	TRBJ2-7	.	TGTGCCAGCAGCTTAGGGGGACAGGGTGCATACGAGCAGTACTTC	CASSLGGQGAYEQYF
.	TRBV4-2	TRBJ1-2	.	TGTGCCAGCAGCCAAGACGAGCAGGTCTATGGCTACACCTTC	CASSQDEQVYGYTF
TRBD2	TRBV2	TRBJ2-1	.	TGTGCCAGCAGTGAATCTCGGACTAGCGGGCACAATGAGCAGTTCTTC	CASSESRTSGHNEQFF
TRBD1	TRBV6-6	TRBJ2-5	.	TGTGCCAGCAGATCGGGACAGGGTAGAGAGACCCAGTACTTC	CASRSGQGRETQYF
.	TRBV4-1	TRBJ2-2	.	TGCGCCAGCAGCCAGGCCGGGTCGGCGGCCGGGGAGCTGTTTTTT	CASSQAGSAAGELFF
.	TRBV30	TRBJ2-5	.	TGTGCCTGGAGTAAGGGGGTAGTAGAGACCCAGTACTTC	CAWSKGVVETQYF
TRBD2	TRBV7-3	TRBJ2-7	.	TGTGCCAGCAGCCCAGGACTAGCGGGGTGGACCTCCTACGAGCAGTACTTC	CASSPGLAGWTSYEQYF
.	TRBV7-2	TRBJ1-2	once	TGTGCCAGCAGCGGATCTATCAGGCATGGCTACACCTTC	CASSGSIRHGYTF
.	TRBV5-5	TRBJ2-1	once	TGTGCCAGCAGCCTAGAGGGGGAAGGTGAGCAGTTCTTC	CASSLEGEGEQFF
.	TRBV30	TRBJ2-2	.	TGTGCCTGGAGTCCAGGGTCAGGGAACACCGGGGAGCTGTTTTTT	CAWSPGSGNTGELFF
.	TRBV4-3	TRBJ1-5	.	TGCGCCAGCAGCCCGCACAGGGTCAGCAATCAGCCCCAGCATTTT	CASSPHRVSNQPQHF
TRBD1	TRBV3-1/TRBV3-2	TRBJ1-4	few	TGTGCCAGCAGCGCGGGACAGGGGTTGGGTGAAAAACTGTTTTTT	CASSAGQGLGEKLFF
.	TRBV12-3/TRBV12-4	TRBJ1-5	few	TGTGCCAGCAGTTCCTCCGGGCAGCCCCAGCATTTT	CASSSSGQPQHF
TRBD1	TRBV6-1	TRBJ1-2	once	TGTGCCAGCAGTGAAGCTGGGACAGGGGGGAAGTCTAACTATGGCTACACCTTC	CASSEAGTGGKSNYGYTF
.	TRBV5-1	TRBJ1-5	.	TGCGCCAGCAGCTTCGACAGCTACGATCAGCCCCAGCATTTT	CASSFDSYDQPQHF
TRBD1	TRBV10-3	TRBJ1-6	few	TGTGCCATCGGACAGGGGGCAGAAAATTCACCCCTCCACTTT	CAIGQGAENSPLHF
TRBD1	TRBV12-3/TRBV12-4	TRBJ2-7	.	TGTGCCAGCACCAGGACAGGTGCCTACGAGCAGTACTTC	CASTRTGAYEQYF
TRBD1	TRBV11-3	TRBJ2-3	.	TGTGCCAGCAGCCACGGGACAGGGTTAACAGATACGCAGTATTTT	CASSHGTGLTDTQYF
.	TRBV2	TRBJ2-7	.	TGTGCCAGCAGTGAACCTCTGGAGCAGTACTTC	CASSEPLEQYF
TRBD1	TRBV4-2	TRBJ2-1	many	TGTGCCAGCAGCCAAGCTCCGGGACAGTTGTACAATGAGCAGTTCTTC	CASSQAPGQLYNEQFF
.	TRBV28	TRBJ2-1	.	TGTGCCAGCAGTTTTTATAGCTCCTACAATGAGCAGTTCTTC	CASSFYSSYNEQFF
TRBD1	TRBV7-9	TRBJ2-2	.	TGTGCCAGCAGCTTGGGACAGGGGTTCACCGGGGAGCTGTTTTTT	CASSLGQGFTGELFF
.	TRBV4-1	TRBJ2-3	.	TGCGCCAGCAGCCAAGATGCCAGGGGATCAACAGATACGCAGTATTTT	CASSQDARGSTDTQYF
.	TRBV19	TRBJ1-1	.	TGTGCCAGTAGTATATCGGGTCGAGCTTTCTTT	CASSISGRAFF
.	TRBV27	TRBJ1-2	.	TGTGCCAGCAGTTTTCAGGCCCAGGGTTGGATTGGCTACACCTTC	CASSFQAQGWIGYTF
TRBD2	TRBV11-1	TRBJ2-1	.	TGTGCCAGCAGCTGGGCGGGGGGGCAGTTCTTC	CASSWAGGQFF
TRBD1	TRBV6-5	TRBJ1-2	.	TGTGCCAGCACCGAGGGGACAGGGAAAGGCTACACCTTC	CASTEGTGKGYTF
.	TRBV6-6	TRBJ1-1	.	TGTGCCAGCAGTTCAGAGAACACTGAAGCTTTCTTT	CASSSENTEAFF
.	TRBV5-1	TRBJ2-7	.	TGCGCCAGCAGCCCCTCGACAAGCTCCTACGAGCAGTACTTC	CASSPSTSSYEQYF
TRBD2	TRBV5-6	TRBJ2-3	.	TGTGCCAGCAGTTTAAGCGGGGGGGGCACAGATACGCAGTATTTT	CASSLSGGGTDTQYF
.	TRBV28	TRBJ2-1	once	TGTGCCAGCAGTCCTTTAAAAAATGAGCAGTTCTTC	CASSPLKNEQFF
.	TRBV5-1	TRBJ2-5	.	TGCGCCAGCAGACGGACGGCGGATCGGGGAGAGACCCAGTACTTC	CASRRTADRGETQYF
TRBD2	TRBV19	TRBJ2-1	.	TGTGCCAGTACTACGGGACTAGCGGTCTACAATGAGCAGTTCTTC	CASTTGLAVYNEQFF
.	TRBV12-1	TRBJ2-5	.	TGTGCCAGCAGCTACCCTCCCGGGACTAGCGGGGGGGCCTTTGAGACCCAGTACTTC	CASSYPPGTSGGAFETQYF
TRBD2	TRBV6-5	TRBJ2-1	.	TGTGCCAGCAGTTACGGGACTAGCGGGCGAAATGAGCAGTTCTTC	CASSYGTSGRNEQFF
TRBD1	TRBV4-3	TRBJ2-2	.	TGCGCCAGCCGACCGACAGGGGACACCGGGGAGCTGTTTTTT	CASRPTGDTGELFF
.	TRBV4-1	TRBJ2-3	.	TGCGCCAGCAGCCAAGGTGTACAATTGGCCTCAGATACGCAGTATTTT	CASSQGVQLASDTQYF
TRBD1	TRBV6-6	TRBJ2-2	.	TGTGCCAGCAGTTCCGGGACAGGGTACCCCGGGGAGCTGTTTTTT	CASSSGTGYPGELFF
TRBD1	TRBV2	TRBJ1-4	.	TGTGCCAGCAGAGCAGGGGGCATCTATGAAAAACTGTTTTTT	CASRAGGIYEKLFF
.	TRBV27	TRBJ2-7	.	TGTGCCAGCAGTTTAGGGGCGCGGACCAGCTACGAGCAGTACTTC	CASSLGARTSYEQYF
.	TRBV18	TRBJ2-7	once	TGTGCCAGCTCCCCTGGGGGCGACGAGCAGTACTTC	CASSPGGDEQYF
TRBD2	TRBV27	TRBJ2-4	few	TGTGCCAGCAGTCCCACGACTAGCGGCCCTTCGCACTTC	CASSPTTSGPSHF